The 29 T cell receptor beta chains presented below share a single source sample, sequenced in a study of blood T cell repertoires in COVID-19. Using immunoSEQ multiplex PCR, the repertoire was profiled, and TCRdb retains in-frame clones only, with some absent. The table lists under 300,000 clones, roughly 85% of them singletons. Sequencing was carried out using PBMCs or T cells enriched from blood (not recorded which). The receptors come from a woman aged 45 to 65 who had been exposed to COVID-19.

The genes are TRBV5-4 and TRBJ1-1, with D possibly being TRBD1 (5 bases). Germline assignment: CDR1 SGHNT and CDR2 YYREEE (reference sequence). CDR3 length: 13 amino acids. The V and J ends lost 1 base and 5 bases respectively, with 9 bases between them. CDR3 sequence: CASSLSGRTEAFF. As DNA, the CDR3 is TGTGCCAGCAGCTTGTCAGGGCGAACTGAAGCTTTCTTT.

The rearrangement joins TRBV2 to TRBJ2-1; TRBD1 is a possible D gene (5 bases). The CDR3 spans 16 residues. V gave up 7 bases and J gave up 1 base, with 17 bases separating them. The germline gives CDR1 SNHLY, CDR2 FYNNEI. CDR3 in DNA: TGTGCCAGCAAGACCCAGGGAAATCCGTCCTACAATGAGCAGTTCTTC. Amino acids: CASKTQGNPSYNEQFF.

This rearrangement joins TRBV5-1 to TRBJ2-7; 12 positions match TRBD2. CDR1 is SGHRS, CDR2 YFSETQ, per germline. Trimming cost V 4 bases and J 2 bases; bases outside gene matches: 7. This CDR3 is 16 amino acids long. CDR3 residues: CASSPLGLAGTYEQYF. CDR3 nucleotides: TGCGCCAGCAGCCCGCTTGGACTAGCGGGAACCTACGAGCAGTACTTC.

The rearrangement joins TRBV29-1 to TRBJ1-2; TRBD1 might be the D (5 bases). Germline CDR1 and CDR2: SQVTM and ANQGSEA. V lost 4 bases, J lost 8 bases, and 11 bases lay in between. The CDR3 extends over 11 amino acids. The chain's CDR3 is CSVVRVVGYTF. The CDR3 bases are TGCAGCGTTGTCAGGGTAGTCGGCTACACCTTC.

This clone has only one observation. The V gene is TRBV15, the J gene TRBJ2-5, with 9 bases identical to TRBD1. V dropped 0 bases and J dropped 4; count of bases not matched to a gene: 3. The CDR3 runs 15 residues. The V gene's germline CDR1 is LNHNV and CDR2 YYDKDF (reference sequence). The CDR3 loop reads CATSRDGQGRETQYF. For the CDR3, the DNA is TGTGCCACCAGCAGAGATGGACAGGGGAGAGAGACCCAGTACTTC. Looking up the rest from reference TRBV15 and TRBJ2-5 gives the full variable domain: DAMVIQNPRYQVTQFGKPVTLSCSQTLNHNVMYWYQQKSSQAPKLLFHYYDKDFNNEADTPDNFQSRRPNTSFCFLDIRSPGLGDTAMYLCATSRDGQGRETQYFGPGTRLLVL.

J is TRBJ2-7 and V is TRBV6-5; 8 bases are shared with TRBD2. V shed 0 bases, J shed 4 bases, and the junction held 8 bases outside the gene matches. Per the germline V gene, CDR1 is MNHEY and CDR2 is SVGAGI. This CDR3 contains 16 residues. CDR3 sequence reads: CASSYSVSGGRYEQYF. In DNA, the CDR3 is TGTGCCAGCAGTTACTCGGTTTCGGGGGGGCGGTACGAGCAGTACTTC.

The chain uses TRBV12-3 or TRBV12-4 and TRBJ1-2, with 9 bases lining up with TRBD1. Germline trimming cut 6 bases from V and 7 bases from J; bases unmatched to any gene: 6. The CDR3 length is 13 residues. As DNA, the CDR3 is TGTGCCAGCAGCGAACAGGGGGCGTCTGGCTACACCTTC. Residues: CASSEQGASGYTF.

The V and J genes are TRBV15 and TRBJ1-5; no firm D call. The CDR3 sequence is 13 residues long. V was shortened by 4 bases and J by 4 bases, with 8 bases between the two germline ends. CDR1 and CDR2 from the germline V gene are LNHNV and YYDKDF (reference sequence). CDR3 sequence: CATSTSLNQPQHF. CDR3 nucleotides: TGTGCCACCAGCACCTCCTTAAATCAGCCCCAGCATTTT.

About this clone itself: The same CDR3 is also encoded by other DNA sequences in this sample. This chain connects TRBV7-9 to TRBJ1-2; no definite D call. CDR3 size: 14 residues. The germline V gene has CDR1 SEHNR and CDR2 FQNEAQ (reference sequence). V lost 2 bases and J 2 bases, leaving 9 bases between the germline ends. The CDR3 sequence is CASSLSGENYGYTF. The CDR3 coding sequence is TGTGCCAGCAGCTTATCCGGGGAGAACTATGGCTACACCTTC.

This sequence joins TRBV7-3 and TRBJ1-1; no firm D call. Germline CDR1 and CDR2: SGHTA and FQGTGA. This CDR3 has 13 amino acids. Trimming left V 1 base short and J 3 bases short, with 6 bases between. CDR3: CASSLKGDTEAFF. The CDR3 coding sequence is TGTGCCAGCAGCTTAAAGGGAGACACTGAAGCTTTCTTT.

V usage is TRBV4-3 and J usage is TRBJ2-7; 7 nucleotides align to TRBD1. Germline values: CDR1 LGHNA, CDR2 YSLEER. The CDR3 runs 14 residues. V lost 0 bases and J lost 2; bases outside the gene matches: 1. CDR3 sequence reads: CASSQDGQAYEQYF. The DNA for the CDR3 is TGCGCCAGCAGCCAAGATGGACAGGCCTACGAGCAGTACTTC.

This chain joins TRBV7-9 and TRBJ1-1; 8 bases fit TRBD1. The CDR3 loop spans 17 amino acids. The germline gives CDR1 SEHNR, CDR2 FQNEAQ (reference sequence). J gave up 4 bases and V 0 bases, and 10 bases lay outside the gene matches. CDR3 loop: CASSLAWTGSSTTEAFF. DNA for the CDR3: TGTGCCAGCAGCTTAGCGTGGACAGGGTCCTCGACCACTGAAGCTTTCTTT.

The chain employs TRBV7-6 and TRBJ1-1; weak D call: TRBD1 (5 bases). The CDR3 is 14 residues long. CDR1 is SGHVS, CDR2 FNYEAQ, per germline. V gave up 5 bases and J gave up 8 bases, with 18 bases separating them. This CDR3 is CASSPNPDSTEAFF. The CDR3 DNA reads as TGTGCCAGCAGCCCCAACCCCGACAGTACCGAAGCTTTCTTT.

The chain is built from TRBV5-6 and TRBJ2-7, with 8 bases aligning to TRBD2. The CDR3 loop spans 14 amino acids. Trimming removed 2 bases from V and 4 bases from J; junction bases left unmatched: 5. The germline CDR1 and CDR2 sequences are SGHDT and YYEEEE. The CDR3 DNA reads as TGTGCCAGCAGCTTCGGCGGGGGGATGTACGAGCAGTACTTC. The encoded protein is CASSFGGGMYEQYF.

This chain connects TRBV12-5 to TRBJ2-3, with TRBD2 identical over 11 bases. The CDR3 runs to 15 residues. Germline V gene sequence: CDR1 LGHNT, CDR2 FRNRAP. V lost 4 bases, J lost 6 bases, and 6 bases stayed unmatched. The CDR3 region has the DNA TGTGCTAGTGGTTCTCCGGGACTAGCGGCGGATACGCAGTATTTT. It yields the protein CASGSPGLAADTQYF.

The sample holds a few counts of this clone. CDR3: CASSVDPGPPGNTIYF. The CDR3 bases are TGTGCCAGCAGCGTAGACCCAGGCCCCCCTGGAAACACCATATATTTT. This chain uses TRBV9 with TRBJ1-3; D uncertain. V shed 0 bases and J shed 2 bases, with 12 bases lying between them. The CDR3 runs to 16 residues. Germline V gene sequence: CDR1 SGDLS, CDR2 YYNGEE.

The chain carries TRBV4-3 and TRBJ2-3; the match to TRBD2 covers 9 bases. The CDR3 length is 17 residues. Germline V gives CDR1 LGHNA, CDR2 YSLEER. With V trimmed by 0 bases and J by 3 bases, 7 bases remained unmatched. The CDR3 nucleotides are TGCGCCAGCAGCCAAGAATTGGGCCTAGCGGGGACAGATACGCAGTATTTT. Its protein is CASSQELGLAGTDTQYF.

This chain links TRBV5-4 with TRBJ1-2; 7 bases agree with TRBD1. The CDR3 sequence is 13 residues long. V shed 4 bases and J 7 bases; nucleotides not matched to a gene: 7. Germline V gene data show CDR1 as SGHNT and CDR2 as YYREEE (reference sequence). As DNA, the CDR3 is TGTGCCAGCAGCCAGGGGGATTGGAGTGGCTACACCTTC. Protein sequence: CASSQGDWSGYTF.

This chain links TRBV21-1 with TRBJ1-5; the table's D call, TRBD1, was not checked against the DNA. TRBV21-1 is designated a pseudogene. This CDR3 spans 17 amino acids. The CDR3: CASSTSGAAYSNQPQHF. The CDR3 DNA reads as TGTGCCAGCAGCACCTCTGGGGCAGCCTATAGCAATCAGCCCCAGCATTTT.

The gene calls are TRBV5-4 and TRBJ2-3; TRBD1 is a possible D gene (5 bases). The CDR3 covers 16 residues. Germline V gene data show CDR1 as SGHNT and CDR2 as YYREEE (reference sequence). V was clipped by 1 base and J by 1 base, with 13 bases between them. The CDR3 DNA sequence: TGTGCCAGCAGCTTGAAGGGGCCGACCCGCACAGATACGCAGTATTTT. Translated, it gives CASSLKGPTRTDTQYF.

The J gene is TRBJ1-2, the V gene TRBV6-5, with D maybe TRBD1 (6 bases). CDR1 and CDR2 (germline): MNHEY, SVGAGI. The CDR3 spans 11 residues. V lost 11 bases to trimming and J lost 4 bases, with 11 bases between them. In DNA form, the CDR3 reads TGTGCCGGAGGACAGAGCTATGGCTACACCTTC. The encoded protein is CAGGQSYGYTF.

The chain uses TRBV7-2 and TRBJ2-5; 10 bases match TRBD2. CDR1 and CDR2 from the germline V gene are SGHTA and FQGNSA. With 2 bases clipped from V and 0 bases from J, the junction kept 9 bases outside the gene matches. There are 18 residues in the CDR3. CDR3 sequence reads: CASSLRLAGAVYQETQYF. In DNA form, the CDR3 reads TGTGCCAGCAGCTTACGGCTAGCGGGGGCCGTGTACCAAGAGACCCAGTACTTC.

The chain couples TRBV20-1 to TRBJ2-5; TRBD2 matches 11 bases. There are 15 residues in the CDR3. From germline, CDR1 is DFQATT and CDR2 SNEGSKA (reference sequence). V dropped 3 bases and J dropped 3; count of bases not matched to a gene: 6. The CDR3 spells CSASLLAGDKETQYF. The CDR3 nucleotides are TGCAGTGCTAGTCTACTAGCGGGGGATAAAGAGACCCAGTACTTC.

This clone came up once. V and J are TRBV19 and TRBJ1-1, with 7 bases aligning to TRBD1. The CDR3 is made up of 13 amino acids. The trim removed 7 bases at V and 1 base at J, leaving 3 bases unmatched. Germline-derived CDR1 and CDR2 are LNHDA and SQIVND (reference sequence). In nucleotides, the CDR3 is TGTGCCAGTAAACAGGGGCCGAACACTGAAGCTTTCTTT. Residues: CASKQGPNTEAFF.

This clone was picked up one time. This chain uses TRBV11-3 with TRBJ2-3; D is uncertain. V shed 4 bases and J shed 2 bases, with 7 bases lying between them. The CDR3 sequence is 13 residues long. The germline V gene has CDR1 SGHNT and CDR2 YENEEA. In DNA form, the CDR3 reads TGTGCCAGCAGCTCAACGGTCACAGATACGCAGTATTTT. It codes for CASSSTVTDTQYF. Combining the CDR3 with reference TRBV11-3 and TRBJ2-3 gives the whole variable domain EAGVVQSPRYKIIEKKQPVAFWCNPISGHNTLYWYLQNLGQGPELLIRYENEEAVDDSQLPKDRFSAERLKGVDSTLKIQPAELGDSAVYLCASSSTVTDTQYFGPGTRLTVL.

This clone was seen many times. The genes are TRBV9 and TRBJ1-1; no clear D gene. With 4 bases removed from V and 1 base from J, the gap between germline ends came to 8 bases. Per germline, CDR1 SGDLS and CDR2 YYNGEE. The CDR3 totals 13 residues. CDR3 sequence reads: CASSLAPNTEAFF. CDR3 in DNA: TGTGCCAGCAGCTTAGCTCCGAACACTGAAGCTTTCTTT. The full variable domain, with the rest looked up from reference TRBV9 and TRBJ1-1, is DSGVTQTPKHLITATGQRVTLRCSPRSGDLSVYWYQQSLDQGLQFLIQYYNGEERAKGNILERFSAQQFPDLHSELNLSSLELGDSALYFCASSLAPNTEAFFGQGTRLTVV.

This clone came up once. The chain uses TRBV18 and TRBJ2-7; D ambiguous. With 2 bases removed from V and 0 bases from J, the gap between germline ends came to 8 bases. The CDR3 is 14 amino acids. Germline assignment: CDR1 KGHSH and CDR2 LQKENI. The DNA for the CDR3 is TGTGCCAGCTCACCAGAACAAGACTCCTACGAGCAGTACTTC. Residues: CASSPEQDSYEQYF.

The chain recombines TRBV18 with TRBJ2-2, with D tentatively TRBD1 (6 bases). CDR1 and CDR2 from the germline V gene are KGHSH and LQKENI. Trimming shortened V by 6 bases and J by 4 bases, and 15 bases separated the two germline ends. This CDR3 is 15 amino acids long. The CDR3 region is CASSLRGQRTGELFF. CDR3 bases: TGTGCCAGCTCCCTCCGAGGACAGCGCACCGGGGAGCTGTTTTTT.

This clone was found a few times. The rearrangement uses TRBV11-3 and TRBJ1-2; D is perhaps TRBD1 (6 bases). The CDR3 length is 14 residues. Trimming stripped 4 bases from V and 3 bases from J, with 12 bases between. Germline V gives CDR1 SGHNT, CDR2 YENEEA. CDR3 sequence: CASSYQGRDYGYTF. DNA for the CDR3: TGTGCCAGCAGCTACCAGGGGAGGGACTATGGCTACACCTTC.